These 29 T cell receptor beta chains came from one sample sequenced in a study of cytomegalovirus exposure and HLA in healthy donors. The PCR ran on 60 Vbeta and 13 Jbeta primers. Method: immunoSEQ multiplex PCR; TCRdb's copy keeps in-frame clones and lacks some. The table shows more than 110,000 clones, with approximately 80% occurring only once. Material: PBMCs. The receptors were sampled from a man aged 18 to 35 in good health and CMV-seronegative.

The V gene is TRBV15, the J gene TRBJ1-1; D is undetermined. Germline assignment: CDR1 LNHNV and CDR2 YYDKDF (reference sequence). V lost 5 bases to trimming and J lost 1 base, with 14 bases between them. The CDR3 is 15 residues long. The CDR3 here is CATSPLLEGNTEAFF. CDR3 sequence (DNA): TGTGCCACCAGCCCCCTCTTGGAGGGGAACACTGAAGCTTTCTTT. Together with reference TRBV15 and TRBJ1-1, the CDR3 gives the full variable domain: DAMVIQNPRYQVTQFGKPVTLSCSQTLNHNVMYWYQQKSSQAPKLLFHYYDKDFNNEADTPDNFQSRRPNTSFCFLDIRSPGLGDTAMYLCATSPLLEGNTEAFFGQGTRLTVV.

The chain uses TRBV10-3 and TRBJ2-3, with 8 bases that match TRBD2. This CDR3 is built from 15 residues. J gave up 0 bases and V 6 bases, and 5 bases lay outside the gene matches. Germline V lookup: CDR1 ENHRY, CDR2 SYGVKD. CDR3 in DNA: TGTGCCATCAGCACTAGCGGAACTAGCACAGATACGCAGTATTTT. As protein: CAISTSGTSTDTQYF.

The CDR3 loop is CASSSGGTGGHYEQYF. In DNA form, the CDR3 reads TGCGCCAGCAGCTCCGGCGGAACAGGGGGTCACTACGAGCAGTACTTC. This rearrangement joins TRBV5-1 to TRBJ2-7; 8 nucleotides agree with TRBD1. V dropped 3 bases and J dropped 3; count of bases not matched to a gene: 11. There are 16 residues in the CDR3. The V gene's germline CDR1 is SGHRS and CDR2 YFSETQ.

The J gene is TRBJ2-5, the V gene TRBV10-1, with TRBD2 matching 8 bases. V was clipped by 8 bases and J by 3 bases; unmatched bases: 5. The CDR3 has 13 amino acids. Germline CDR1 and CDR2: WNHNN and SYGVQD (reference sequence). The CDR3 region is CASSDSGEETQYF. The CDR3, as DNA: TGCGCCAGCTCGGATAGCGGGGAAGAGACCCAGTACTTC.

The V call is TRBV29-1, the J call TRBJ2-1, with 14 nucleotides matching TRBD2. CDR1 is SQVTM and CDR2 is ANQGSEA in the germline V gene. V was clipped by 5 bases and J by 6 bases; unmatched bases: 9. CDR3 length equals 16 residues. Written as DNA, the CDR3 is TGCAGCGTTATGGGGACTAGCGGGGGAGGCCCCAATGAGCAGTTCTTC. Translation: CSVMGTSGGGPNEQFF.

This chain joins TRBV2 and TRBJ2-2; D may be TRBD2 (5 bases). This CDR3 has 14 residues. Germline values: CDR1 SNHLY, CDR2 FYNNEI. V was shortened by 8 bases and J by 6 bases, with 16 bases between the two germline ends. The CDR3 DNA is TGTGCCAGCCGTGCCACTAGACCGTCCGGGGAGCTGTTTTTT. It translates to CASRATRPSGELFF.

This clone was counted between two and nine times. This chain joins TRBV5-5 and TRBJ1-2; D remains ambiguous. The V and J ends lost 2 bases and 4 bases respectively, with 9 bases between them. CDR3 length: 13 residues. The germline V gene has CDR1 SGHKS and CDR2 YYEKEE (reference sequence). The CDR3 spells CASSFGDSYGYTF. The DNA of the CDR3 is TGTGCCAGCAGCTTCGGAGACTCCTATGGCTACACCTTC.

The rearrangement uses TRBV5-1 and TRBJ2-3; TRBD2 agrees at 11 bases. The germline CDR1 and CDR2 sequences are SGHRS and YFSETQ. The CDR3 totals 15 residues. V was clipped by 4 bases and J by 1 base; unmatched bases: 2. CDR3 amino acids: CASSQTSGGTDTQYF. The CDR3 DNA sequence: TGCGCCAGCAGCCAGACTAGCGGGGGCACAGATACGCAGTATTTT.

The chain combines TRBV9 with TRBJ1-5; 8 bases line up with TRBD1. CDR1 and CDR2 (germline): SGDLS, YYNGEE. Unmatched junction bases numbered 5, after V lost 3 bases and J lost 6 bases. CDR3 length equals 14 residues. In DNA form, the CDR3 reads TGTGCCAGCAGCGCCACCGACAGGGGTCAGCCCCAGCATTTT. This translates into CASSATDRGQPQHF. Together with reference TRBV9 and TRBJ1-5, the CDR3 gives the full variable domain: DSGVTQTPKHLITATGQRVTLRCSPRSGDLSVYWYQQSLDQGLQFLIQYYNGEERAKGNILERFSAQQFPDLHSELNLSSLELGDSALYFCASSATDRGQPQHFGDGTRLSIL.

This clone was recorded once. CDR3 nucleotide sequence: TGCGCCAGCAGCTTGAACCGTAGCCGGGAGCAGTACTTC. Protein sequence: CASSLNRSREQYF. The J gene is TRBJ2-5, the V gene TRBV5-1; TRBD2 might be the D (6 bases). The germline CDR1 and CDR2 sequences are SGHRS and YFSETQ. Between the trimmed V and J ends, which lost 1 base and 11 bases, there was a span of 15 bases. The CDR3 runs to 13 residues.

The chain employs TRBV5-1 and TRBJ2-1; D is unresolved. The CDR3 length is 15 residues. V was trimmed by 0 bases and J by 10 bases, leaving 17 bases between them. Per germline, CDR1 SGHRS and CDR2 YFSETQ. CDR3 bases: TGCGCCAGCAGCTTGGAAGCGACTCCTTTGCGGGAGCAGTTCTTC. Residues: CASSLEATPLREQFF.

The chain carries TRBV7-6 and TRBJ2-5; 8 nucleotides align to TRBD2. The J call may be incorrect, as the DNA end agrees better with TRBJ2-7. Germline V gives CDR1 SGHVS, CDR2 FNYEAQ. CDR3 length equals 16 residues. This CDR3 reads CASSLAELAAPYEQYF. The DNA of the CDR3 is TGTGCCAGCAGCTTAGCGGAACTAGCGGCCCCCTACGAGCAGTACTTC.

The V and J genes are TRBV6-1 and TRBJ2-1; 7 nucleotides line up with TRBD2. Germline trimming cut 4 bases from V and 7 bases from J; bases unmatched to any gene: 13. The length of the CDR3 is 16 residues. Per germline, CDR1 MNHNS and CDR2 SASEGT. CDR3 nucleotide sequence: TGTGCCAGCAGTGGATTAGGGGTGACAGCGGGGAATGAGCAGTTCTTC. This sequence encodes CASSGLGVTAGNEQFF.

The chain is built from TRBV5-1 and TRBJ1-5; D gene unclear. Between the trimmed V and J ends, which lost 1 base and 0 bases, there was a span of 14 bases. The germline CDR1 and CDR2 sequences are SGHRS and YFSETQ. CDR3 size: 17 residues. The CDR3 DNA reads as TGCGCCAGCAGCTTGCAATTCCACATTATTAGCAATCAGCCCCAGCATTTT. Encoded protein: CASSLQFHIISNQPQHF.

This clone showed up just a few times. The CDR3: CASSSSLALAEQFF. In DNA form, the CDR3 reads TGTGCCAGCAGCTCCTCACTAGCCCTAGCTGAGCAGTTCTTC. The V gene is TRBV7-8, the J gene TRBJ2-1; D may be TRBD2 (6 bases). CDR3 length: 14 residues. Germline V lookup: CDR1 SGHVS, CDR2 FQNEAQ. V lost 4 bases and J 9 bases, leaving 16 bases between the germline ends.

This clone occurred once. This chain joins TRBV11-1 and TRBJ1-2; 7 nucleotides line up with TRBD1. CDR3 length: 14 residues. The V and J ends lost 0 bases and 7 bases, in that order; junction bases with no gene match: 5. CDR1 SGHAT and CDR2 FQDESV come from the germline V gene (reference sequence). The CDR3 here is CASSLAGGVLGYTF. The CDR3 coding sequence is TGTGCCAGCAGCTTAGCAGGGGGCGTTCTTGGCTACACCTTC.

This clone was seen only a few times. Here the CDR3 reads CASAPYNENTEAFF. CDR3 nucleotide sequence: TGTGCCAGCGCCCCCTATAACGAGAACACTGAAGCTTTCTTT. V and J are TRBV6-1 and TRBJ1-1; D call uncertain. V was clipped by 8 bases and J by 1 base, with 14 bases between them. The germline V gene encodes CDR1 MNHNS and CDR2 SASEGT. This CDR3 has 14 residues.

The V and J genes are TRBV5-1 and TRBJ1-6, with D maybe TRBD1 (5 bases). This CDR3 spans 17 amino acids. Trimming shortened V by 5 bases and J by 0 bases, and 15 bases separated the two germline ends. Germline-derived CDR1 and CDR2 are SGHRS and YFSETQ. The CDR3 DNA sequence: TGCGCCAGCAGACTGGACACGACGAGCTCCTATAATTCACCCCTCCACTTT. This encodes CASRLDTTSSYNSPLHF.

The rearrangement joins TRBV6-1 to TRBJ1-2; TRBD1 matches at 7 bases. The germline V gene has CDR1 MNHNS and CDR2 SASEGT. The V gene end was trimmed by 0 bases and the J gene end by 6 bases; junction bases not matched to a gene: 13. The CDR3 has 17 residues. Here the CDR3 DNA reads TGTGCCAGCAGTGAAGCTGGGTCAGGGGGGATGTTGGATGGCTACACCTTC. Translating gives CASSEAGSGGMLDGYTF.

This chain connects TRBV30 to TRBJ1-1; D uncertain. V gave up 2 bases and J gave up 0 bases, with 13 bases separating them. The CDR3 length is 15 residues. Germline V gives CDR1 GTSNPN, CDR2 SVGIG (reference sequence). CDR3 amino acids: CAWSLQRLMNTEAFF. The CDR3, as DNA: TGTGCCTGGAGTCTCCAGCGCCTAATGAACACTGAAGCTTTCTTT.

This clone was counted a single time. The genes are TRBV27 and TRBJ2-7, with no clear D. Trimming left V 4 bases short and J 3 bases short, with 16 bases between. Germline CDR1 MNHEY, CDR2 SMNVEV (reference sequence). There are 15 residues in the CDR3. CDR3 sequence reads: CASSSTGQSYYEQYF. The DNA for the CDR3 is TGTGCCAGCAGTTCAACGGGTCAGTCCTACTACGAGCAGTACTTC.

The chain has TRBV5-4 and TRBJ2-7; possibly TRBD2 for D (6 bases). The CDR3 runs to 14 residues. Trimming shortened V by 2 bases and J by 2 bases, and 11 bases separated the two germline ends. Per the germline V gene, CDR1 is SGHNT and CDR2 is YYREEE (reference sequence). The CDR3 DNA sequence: TGTGCCAGCAGCTTTAGCGGAAAGCCCTACGAGCAGTACTTC. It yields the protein CASSFSGKPYEQYF. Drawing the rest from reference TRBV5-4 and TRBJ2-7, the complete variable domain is ETGVTQSPTHLIKTRGQQVTLRCSSQSGHNTVSWYQQALGQGPQFIFQYYREEENGRGNFPPRFSGLQFPNYSSELNVNALELDDSALYLCASSFSGKPYEQYFGPGTRLTVT.

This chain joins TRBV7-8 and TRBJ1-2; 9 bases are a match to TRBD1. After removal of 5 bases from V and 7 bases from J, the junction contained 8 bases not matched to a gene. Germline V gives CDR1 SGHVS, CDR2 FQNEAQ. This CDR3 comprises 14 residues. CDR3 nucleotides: TGTGCCAGCAGCCTGACGACAGGGGGGGTTGGCTACACCTTC. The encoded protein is CASSLTTGGVGYTF. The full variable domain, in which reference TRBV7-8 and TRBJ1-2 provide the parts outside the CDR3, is GAGVSQSPRYKVAKRGQDVALRCDPISGHVSLFWYQQALGQGPEFLTYFQNEAQLDKSGLPSDRFFAERPEGSVSTLKIQRTQQEDSAVYLCASSLTTGGVGYTFGSGTRLTVV.

The CDR3 protein is CASSSSGRVGETQYF. The DNA for the CDR3 is TGTGCCAGCAGTTCAAGCGGGAGGGTCGGGGAGACCCAGTACTTC. J is TRBJ2-5 and V is TRBV27; 10 positions agree with TRBD2. This CDR3 contains 15 residues. Germline CDR1 MNHEY, CDR2 SMNVEV (reference sequence). The V segment lost 4 bases and the J segment 5 bases; nucleotides outside the gene matches: 7.

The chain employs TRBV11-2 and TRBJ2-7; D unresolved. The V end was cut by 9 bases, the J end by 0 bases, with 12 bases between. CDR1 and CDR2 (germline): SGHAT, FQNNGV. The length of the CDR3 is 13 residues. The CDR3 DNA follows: TGTGCCAGTTCCGACTCCAACTCCTACGAGCAGTACTTC. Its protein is CASSDSNSYEQYF.

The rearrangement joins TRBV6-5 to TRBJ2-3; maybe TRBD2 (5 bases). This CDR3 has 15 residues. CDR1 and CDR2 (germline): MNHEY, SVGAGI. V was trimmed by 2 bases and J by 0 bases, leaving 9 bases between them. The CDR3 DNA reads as TGTGCCAGCAGTTACCGGTCGGGAAGCACAGATACGCAGTATTTT. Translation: CASSYRSGSTDTQYF.

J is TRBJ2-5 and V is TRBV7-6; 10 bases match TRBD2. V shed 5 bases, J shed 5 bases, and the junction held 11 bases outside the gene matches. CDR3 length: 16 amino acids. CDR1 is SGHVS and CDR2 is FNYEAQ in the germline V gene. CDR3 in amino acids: CASSGQTSGVGETQYF. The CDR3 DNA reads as TGTGCCAGCAGCGGACAAACTAGCGGGGTTGGGGAGACCCAGTACTTC.

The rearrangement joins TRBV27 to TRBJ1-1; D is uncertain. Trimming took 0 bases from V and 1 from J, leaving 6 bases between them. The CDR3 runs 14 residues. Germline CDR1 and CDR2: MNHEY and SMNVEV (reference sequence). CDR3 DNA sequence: TGTGCCAGCAGTTTATCCCCAGAGAACACTGAAGCTTTCTTT. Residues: CASSLSPENTEAFF.

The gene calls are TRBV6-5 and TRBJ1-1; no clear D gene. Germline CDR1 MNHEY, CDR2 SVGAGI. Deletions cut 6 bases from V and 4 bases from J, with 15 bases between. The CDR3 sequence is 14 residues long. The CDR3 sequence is CASRPQAGITEAFF. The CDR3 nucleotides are TGTGCCAGCAGACCCCAGGCGGGAATCACTGAAGCTTTCTTT.